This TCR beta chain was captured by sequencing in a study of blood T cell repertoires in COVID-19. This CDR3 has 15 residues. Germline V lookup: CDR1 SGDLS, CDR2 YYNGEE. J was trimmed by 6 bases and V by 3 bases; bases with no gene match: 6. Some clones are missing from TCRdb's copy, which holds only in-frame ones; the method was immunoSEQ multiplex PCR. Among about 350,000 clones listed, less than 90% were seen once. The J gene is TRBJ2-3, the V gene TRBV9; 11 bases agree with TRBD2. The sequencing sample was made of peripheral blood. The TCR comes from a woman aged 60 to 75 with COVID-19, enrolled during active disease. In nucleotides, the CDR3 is TGTGCCAGCAGCGGGATAGCGGGGGGGCCTGATACGCAGTATTTT. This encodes CASSGIAGGPDTQYF.